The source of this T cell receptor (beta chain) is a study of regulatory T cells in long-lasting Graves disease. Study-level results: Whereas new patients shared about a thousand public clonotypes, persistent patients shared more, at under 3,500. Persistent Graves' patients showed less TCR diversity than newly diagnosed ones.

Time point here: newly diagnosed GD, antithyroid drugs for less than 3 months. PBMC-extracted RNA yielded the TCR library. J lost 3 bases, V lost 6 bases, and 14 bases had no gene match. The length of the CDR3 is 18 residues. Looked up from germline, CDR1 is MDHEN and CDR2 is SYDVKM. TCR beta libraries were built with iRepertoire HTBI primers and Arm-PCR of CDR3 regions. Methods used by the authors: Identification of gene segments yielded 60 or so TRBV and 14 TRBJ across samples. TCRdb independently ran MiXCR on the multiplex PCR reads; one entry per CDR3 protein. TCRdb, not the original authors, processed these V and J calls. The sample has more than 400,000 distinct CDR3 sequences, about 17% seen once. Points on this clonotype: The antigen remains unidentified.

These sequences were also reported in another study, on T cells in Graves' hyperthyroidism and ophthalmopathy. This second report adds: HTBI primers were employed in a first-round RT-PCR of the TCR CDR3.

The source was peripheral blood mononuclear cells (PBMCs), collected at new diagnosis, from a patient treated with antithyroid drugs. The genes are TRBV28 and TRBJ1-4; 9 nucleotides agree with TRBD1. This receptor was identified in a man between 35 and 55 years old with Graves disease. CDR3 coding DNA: TGTGCCAGCAGACAAACAGGGGGCTCCTCAATACCTAATGAAAAACTGTTTTTT. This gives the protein CASRQTGGSSIPNEKLFF.